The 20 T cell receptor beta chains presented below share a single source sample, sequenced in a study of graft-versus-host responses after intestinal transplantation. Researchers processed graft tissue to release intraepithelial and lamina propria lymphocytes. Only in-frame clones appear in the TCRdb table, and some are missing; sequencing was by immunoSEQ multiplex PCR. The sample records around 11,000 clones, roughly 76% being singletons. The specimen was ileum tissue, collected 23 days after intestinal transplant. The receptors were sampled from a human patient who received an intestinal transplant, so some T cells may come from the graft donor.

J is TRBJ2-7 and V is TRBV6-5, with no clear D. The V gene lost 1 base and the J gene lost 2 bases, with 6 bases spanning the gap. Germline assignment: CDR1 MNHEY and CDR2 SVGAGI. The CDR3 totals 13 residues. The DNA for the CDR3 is TGTGCCAGCAGTTACTGGTCAGCCTACGAGCAGTACTTC. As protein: CASSYWSAYEQYF.

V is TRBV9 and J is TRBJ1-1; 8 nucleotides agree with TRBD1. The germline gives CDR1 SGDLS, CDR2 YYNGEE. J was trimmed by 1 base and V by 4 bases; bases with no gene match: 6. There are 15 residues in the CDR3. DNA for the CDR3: TGTGCCAGCAGCTCGGAGGGACAGGCGAACACTGAAGCTTTCTTT. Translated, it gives CASSSEGQANTEAFF.

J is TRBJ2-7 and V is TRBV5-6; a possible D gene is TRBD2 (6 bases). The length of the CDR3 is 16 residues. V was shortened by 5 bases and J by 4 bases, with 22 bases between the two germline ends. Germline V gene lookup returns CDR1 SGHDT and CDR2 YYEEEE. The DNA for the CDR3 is TGTGCCAGCAGTAGTTTGGCGGGGCCGACGCTTTACGAGCAGTACTTC. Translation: CASSSLAGPTLYEQYF.

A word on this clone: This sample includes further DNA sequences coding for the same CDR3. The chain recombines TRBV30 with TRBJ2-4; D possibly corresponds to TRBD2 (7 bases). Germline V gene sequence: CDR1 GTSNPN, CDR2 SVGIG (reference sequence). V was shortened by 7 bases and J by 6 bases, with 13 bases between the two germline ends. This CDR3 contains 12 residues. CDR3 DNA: TGTGCCTCCACAGGGAGGGTAAACATTCAGTACTTC. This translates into CASTGRVNIQYF.

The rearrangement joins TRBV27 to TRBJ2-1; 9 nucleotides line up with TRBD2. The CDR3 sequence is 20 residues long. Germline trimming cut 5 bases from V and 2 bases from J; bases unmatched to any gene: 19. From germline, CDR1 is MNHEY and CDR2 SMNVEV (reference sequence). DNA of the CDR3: TGTGCCAGCAGTCCCACCGGCGGGAGGGTCCTAGGGGGGACCTACAATGAGCAGTTCTTC. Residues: CASSPTGGRVLGGTYNEQFF.

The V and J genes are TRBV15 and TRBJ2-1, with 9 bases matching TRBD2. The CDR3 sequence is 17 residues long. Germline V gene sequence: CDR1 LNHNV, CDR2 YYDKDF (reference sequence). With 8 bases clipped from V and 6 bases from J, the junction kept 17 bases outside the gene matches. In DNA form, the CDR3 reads TGTGCCACCTCCCCATCCTTTCTTAGCGGGAGCGGCAATGAGCAGTTCTTC. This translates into CATSPSFLSGSGNEQFF. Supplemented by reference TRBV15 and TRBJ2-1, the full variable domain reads DAMVIQNPRYQVTQFGKPVTLSCSQTLNHNVMYWYQQKSSQAPKLLFHYYDKDFNNEADTPDNFQSRRPNTSFCFLDIRSPGLGDTAMYLCATSPSFLSGSGNEQFFGPGTRLTVL.

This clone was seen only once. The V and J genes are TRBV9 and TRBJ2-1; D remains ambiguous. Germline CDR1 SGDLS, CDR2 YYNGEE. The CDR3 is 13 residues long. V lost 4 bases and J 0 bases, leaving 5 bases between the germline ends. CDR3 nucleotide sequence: TGTGCCAGCAGCTTAAGCTCCTACAATGAGCAGTTCTTC. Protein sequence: CASSLSSYNEQFF.

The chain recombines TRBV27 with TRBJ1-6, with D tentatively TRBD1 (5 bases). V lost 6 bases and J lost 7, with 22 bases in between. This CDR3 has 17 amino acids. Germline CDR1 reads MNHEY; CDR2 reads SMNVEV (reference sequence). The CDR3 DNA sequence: TGTGCCAGCAGCCGCCTCGGCGGGGCCCTAATAAATTCACCCCTCCACTTT. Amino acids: CASSRLGGALINSPLHF.

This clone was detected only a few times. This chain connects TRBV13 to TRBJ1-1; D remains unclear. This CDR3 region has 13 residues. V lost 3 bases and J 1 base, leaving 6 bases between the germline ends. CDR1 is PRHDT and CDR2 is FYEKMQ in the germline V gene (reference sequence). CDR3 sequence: CASSFDGNTEAFF. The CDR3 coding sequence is TGTGCCAGCAGCTTCGACGGGAACACTGAAGCTTTCTTT.

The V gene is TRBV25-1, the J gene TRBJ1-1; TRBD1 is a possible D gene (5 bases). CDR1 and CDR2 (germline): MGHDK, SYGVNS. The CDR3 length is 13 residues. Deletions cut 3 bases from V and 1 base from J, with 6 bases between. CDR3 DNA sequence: TGTGCCAGCAGTGACAGGGCGAACACTGAAGCTTTCTTT. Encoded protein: CASSDRANTEAFF.

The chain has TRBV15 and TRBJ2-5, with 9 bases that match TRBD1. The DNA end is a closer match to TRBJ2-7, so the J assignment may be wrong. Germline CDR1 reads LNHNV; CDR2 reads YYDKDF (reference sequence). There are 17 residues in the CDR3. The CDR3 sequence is CATSRARPGQGSHEQYF. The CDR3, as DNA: TGTGCCACCAGCAGAGCCCGACCGGGACAGGGAAGCCACGAGCAGTACTTC.

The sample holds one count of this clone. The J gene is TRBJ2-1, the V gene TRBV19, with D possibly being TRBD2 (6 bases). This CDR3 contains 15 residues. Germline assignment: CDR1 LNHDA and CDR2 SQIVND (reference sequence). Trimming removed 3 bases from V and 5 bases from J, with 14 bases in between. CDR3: CASSIWGLANNEQFF. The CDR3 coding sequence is TGTGCCAGTAGTATTTGGGGACTTGCGAACAATGAGCAGTTCTTC.

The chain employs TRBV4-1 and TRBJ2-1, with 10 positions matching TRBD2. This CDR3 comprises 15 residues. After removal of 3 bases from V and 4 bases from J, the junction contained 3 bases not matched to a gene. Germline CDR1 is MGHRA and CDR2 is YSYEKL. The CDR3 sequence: CASSHTSGNYNEQFF. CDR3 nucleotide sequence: TGCGCCAGCAGCCATACTAGCGGGAATTACAATGAGCAGTTCTTC.

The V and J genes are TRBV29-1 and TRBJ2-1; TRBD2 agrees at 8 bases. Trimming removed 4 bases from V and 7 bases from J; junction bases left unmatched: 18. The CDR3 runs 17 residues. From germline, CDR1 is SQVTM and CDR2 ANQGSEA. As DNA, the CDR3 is TGCAGCGTTGTTTGGGAGGAGAACGGGAGGGCAATGAATGAGCAGTTCTTC. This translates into CSVVWEENGRAMNEQFF.

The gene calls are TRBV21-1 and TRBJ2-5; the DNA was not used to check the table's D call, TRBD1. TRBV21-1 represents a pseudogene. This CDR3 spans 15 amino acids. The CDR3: CASSKGTGYQETQYF. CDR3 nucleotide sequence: TGTGCCAGCAGCAAAGGGACAGGGTACCAAGAGACCCAGTACTTC.

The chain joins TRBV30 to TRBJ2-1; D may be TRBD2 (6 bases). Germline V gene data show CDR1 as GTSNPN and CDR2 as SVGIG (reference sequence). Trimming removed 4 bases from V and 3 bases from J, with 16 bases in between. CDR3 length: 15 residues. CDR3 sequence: CAWIGYSGDYNEQFF. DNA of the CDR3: TGTGCCTGGATTGGGTATAGCGGAGACTACAATGAGCAGTTCTTC.

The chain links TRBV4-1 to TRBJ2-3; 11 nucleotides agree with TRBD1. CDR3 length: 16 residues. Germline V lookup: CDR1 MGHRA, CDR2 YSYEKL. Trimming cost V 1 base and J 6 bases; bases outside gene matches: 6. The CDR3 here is CASSQANRDRGDTQYF. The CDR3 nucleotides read TGCGCCAGCAGCCAAGCAAACCGGGACAGGGGGGATACGCAGTATTTT.

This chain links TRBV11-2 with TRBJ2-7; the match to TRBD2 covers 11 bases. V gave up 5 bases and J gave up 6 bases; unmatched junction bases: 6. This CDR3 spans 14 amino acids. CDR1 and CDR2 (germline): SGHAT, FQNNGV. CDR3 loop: CASSITSGSSEQYF. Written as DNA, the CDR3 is TGTGCCAGCAGCATTACTAGCGGGAGCTCCGAGCAGTACTTC.

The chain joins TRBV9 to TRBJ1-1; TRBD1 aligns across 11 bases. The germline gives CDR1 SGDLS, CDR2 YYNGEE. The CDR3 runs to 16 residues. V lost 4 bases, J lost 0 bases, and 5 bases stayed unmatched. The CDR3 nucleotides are TGTGCCAGCAGCCCCCAGGGACAGGGGGTGAACACTGAAGCTTTCTTT. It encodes CASSPQGQGVNTEAFF.

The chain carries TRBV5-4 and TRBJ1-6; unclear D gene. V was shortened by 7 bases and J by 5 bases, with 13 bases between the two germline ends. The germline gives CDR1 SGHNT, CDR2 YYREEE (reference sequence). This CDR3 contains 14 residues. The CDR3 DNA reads TGTGCCAGCGGCCTCCGGGCCAATAATTCACCCCTCCACTTT. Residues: CASGLRANNSPLHF. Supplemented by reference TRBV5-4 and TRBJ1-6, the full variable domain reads ETGVTQSPTHLIKTRGQQVTLRCSSQSGHNTVSWYQQALGQGPQFIFQYYREEENGRGNFPPRFSGLQFPNYSSELNVNALELDDSALYLCASGLRANNSPLHFGNGTRLTVT.